What follows are 24 T cell receptor beta chains derived from one specimen sequenced in a study of Ad26.COV2.S vaccination and SARS-CoV-2 variants (dated by TCRdb to the early 2020s). The treatment or condition label for this specimen denotes: roughly 20 received Ad26.COV2.S at low or high dose, single or two shots; roughly five received placebo; per-sample allocation not given. Repertoires of vaccine and placebo recipients were sequenced from samples collected on day 63 after the first injection. The library came from the immunoSEQ multiplex PCR assay. As stored in TCRdb, this immuneACCESS dataset retains in-frame rearrangements with V and J assigned. A fraction of the clones does not appear; measured against another copy, unresolved V genes explain less than half of the discrepancy, and the remainder lacks a known reason. Within this sample are about 350,000 clones, with around 89% of them counted one time only. Around 5.3% of the sample goes to the ten largest clones.

Specimen: peripheral blood, collected in a trial of Ad26.COV2.S vaccine versus placebo. The receptors stem from a person aged 18-65 years who received the Ad26.COV2.S COVID-19 vaccine or a placebo.

V and J are TRBV9 and TRBJ2-1, with 7 bases that match TRBD1. V shed 0 bases and J 4 bases; nucleotides not matched to a gene: 4. The CDR3 is made up of 15 amino acids. Germline V gives CDR1 SGDLS, CDR2 YYNGEE. Written as DNA, the CDR3 is TGTGCCAGCAGCGTAGCTGGGACAGATTACAATGAGCAGTTCTTC. Translated: CASSVAGTDYNEQFF.

Comment on this clone: At one end, the junction sequence differs from germline, possibly due to a read error. The chain combines TRBV7-2 with TRBJ1-2, with D possibly TRBD1 on 5 matching bases. Germline CDR1 and CDR2: SGHTA and FQGNSA. This CDR3 is built from 15 residues. Written as DNA, the CDR3 is TGTGTCAGCAGCTTAGTCGGGGCTCTAAACTATGGCTACACCTTC. Encoded protein: CVSSLVGALNYGYTF.

This clone was observed a few times. The identical CDR3 is also encoded by other nucleotide sequences in the sample. For the CDR3, the DNA is TGTGCCAGCAGCGTAGCCGGGGGGGCAGATACGCAGTATTTT. Its protein product is CASSVAGGADTQYF. The chain is built from TRBV9 and TRBJ2-3; 8 bases line up with TRBD2. J was trimmed by 4 bases and V by 0 bases; bases with no gene match: 1. Germline V lookup: CDR1 SGDLS, CDR2 YYNGEE. The CDR3 is 14 amino acids.

V and J are TRBV19 and TRBJ2-1; D unresolved. This CDR3 has 11 residues. V was trimmed by 7 bases and J by 6 bases, leaving 7 bases between them. Germline loops: CDR1 LNHDA, CDR2 SQIVND (reference sequence). CDR3 nucleotides: TGTGCCAGTATCTGGAGCAATGAGCAGTTCTTC. Protein sequence: CASIWSNEQFF.

Turning to this clone: At the DNA level, this CDR3 is encoded by other sequences in the same sample as well. V usage is TRBV15 and J usage is TRBJ1-6; 9 bases align to TRBD1. The germline CDR1 and CDR2 sequences are LNHNV and YYDKDF (reference sequence). The J segment lost 7 bases and the V segment lost 1 base, leaving 2 bases of the junction unmatched. The CDR3 is made up of 15 amino acids. The CDR3 loop reads CATSRGQGGNSPLHF. In nucleotides, the CDR3 is TGTGCCACCAGCAGAGGACAGGGGGGAAATTCACCCCTCCACTTT.

This clone was found a few times. The chain uses TRBV4-3 and TRBJ2-1; 7 bases are a match to TRBD2. Germline loops: CDR1 LGHNA, CDR2 YSLEER. The CDR3 is made up of 17 amino acids. V shed 0 bases and J 9 bases; nucleotides not matched to a gene: 14. CDR3 nucleotide sequence: TGCGCCAGCAGCCAAGATGGGAGGGAGCGTAACGTTGGTGAGCAGTTCTTC. Its translation is CASSQDGRERNVGEQFF.

CDR3 loop: CASSFLRNPFSMLGNEQFF. DNA of the CDR3: TGTGCCAGCAGTTTTTTGCGGAATCCTTTTTCGATGCTCGGCAATGAGCAGTTCTTC. The V gene is TRBV28, the J gene TRBJ2-1; D gene uncertain. Germline-derived CDR1 and CDR2 are MDHEN and SYDVKM. Trimming pared 3 bases from V and 6 bases from J, leaving 27 bases between. The length of the CDR3 is 19 residues.

The genes are TRBV5-1 and TRBJ2-7; no definite D call. The germline gives CDR1 SGHRS, CDR2 YFSETQ. The CDR3 loop spans 14 amino acids. V was trimmed by 1 base and J by 2 bases, leaving 10 bases between them. Here the CDR3 reads CASSLSQIAYEQYF. In nucleotides, the CDR3 is TGCGCCAGCAGCTTGAGCCAGATCGCCTACGAGCAGTACTTC. Supplemented by reference TRBV5-1 and TRBJ2-7, the full variable domain reads KAGVTQTPRYLIKTRGQQVTLSCSPISGHRSVSWYQQTPGQGLQFLFEYFSETQRNKGNFPGRFSGRQFSNSRSEMNVSTLELGDSALYLCASSLSQIAYEQYFGPGTRLTVT.

This clone was observed a handful of times. The rearrangement joins TRBV2 to TRBJ2-3; D may be TRBD2 (7 bases). Per germline, CDR1 SNHLY and CDR2 FYNNEI. V lost 7 bases, J lost 5 bases, and 13 bases lay in between. This CDR3 spans 13 amino acids. In nucleotides, the CDR3 is TGTGCCAGCATCCGGGGGGCAAAAGATACGCAGTATTTT. This translates into CASIRGAKDTQYF. The entire variable domain, with the rest obtained from reference TRBV2 and TRBJ2-3, is as follows: EPEVTQTPSHQVTQMGQEVILRCVPISNHLYFYWYRQILGQKVEFLVSFYNNEISEKSEIFDDQFSVERPDGSNFTLKIRSTKLEDSAMYFCASIRGAKDTQYFGPGTRLTVL.

In this sample, this clone turned up a few times. Other DNA sequences in this sample translate to the same CDR3. V gene TRBV5-1 combines with J gene TRBJ1-6, with a weak D call TRBD1 (6 bases). Trimming pared 0 bases from V and 10 bases from J, leaving 8 bases between. Germline CDR1 SGHRS, CDR2 YFSETQ. The CDR3 length is 13 residues. This CDR3 reads CASSLVGGSPLHF. DNA of the CDR3: TGCGCCAGCAGCTTGGTTGGGGGCTCACCCCTCCACTTT.

The chain uses TRBV6-1 and TRBJ1-2; D is undetermined. The CDR3 is 14 amino acids. The germline gives CDR1 MNHNS, CDR2 SASEGT. The ends were cut back, 1 base at V and 7 bases at J, with 13 bases in the middle. The DNA for the CDR3 is TGTGCCAGCAGTGAAGGGACCAGAGCGCGTGGCTACACCTTC. It is translated as CASSEGTRARGYTF.

About this clone itself: Other nucleotide sequences in the sample specify the same CDR3. The gene calls are TRBV9 and TRBJ2-2, with unresolved D. Germline CDR1 SGDLS, CDR2 YYNGEE. The CDR3 spans 13 residues. V was shortened by 0 bases and J by 3 bases, with 3 bases between the two germline ends. DNA of the CDR3: TGTGCCAGCAGCGTAGACGACACCGGGGAGCTGTTTTTT. This encodes CASSVDDTGELFF.

The chain has TRBV14 and TRBJ1-3, with D maybe TRBD1 (5 bases). From germline, CDR1 is SGHDN and CDR2 FVKESK. The V gene lost 0 bases and the J gene lost 0 bases, with 9 bases spanning the gap. The CDR3 loop spans 16 amino acids. The CDR3, as DNA: TGTGCCAGCAGCCAAGACTGGGGGAACTCTGGAAACACCATATATTTT. Translated: CASSQDWGNSGNTIYF.

This clone was observed at least ten times. The CDR3, as DNA: TGCGCCAGCAGTGAGTCGAGGCCAGGGCATGACGAGCAGTACTTC. Its protein is CASSESRPGHDEQYF. The chain is built from TRBV10-1 and TRBJ2-7; TRBD1 is a possible D gene (5 bases). Germline V CDR1 and CDR2: WNHNN, SYGVQD (reference sequence). Trimming removed 0 bases from V and 5 bases from J, with 14 bases in between. The CDR3 totals 15 residues.

V gene TRBV14 combines with J gene TRBJ1-1; 7 bases are a match to TRBD1. The CDR3 runs to 15 residues. CDR1 and CDR2 (germline): SGHDN, FVKESK. The V segment lost 2 bases and the J segment 2 bases; nucleotides outside the gene matches: 5. CDR3 region: CASSQTGTVNTEAFF. DNA for the CDR3: TGTGCCAGCAGCCAAACTGGGACAGTAAACACTGAAGCTTTCTTT.

The chain links TRBV6-6 to TRBJ1-6; D unclear. This CDR3 spans 13 amino acids. Trimming pared 2 bases from V and 8 bases from J, leaving 7 bases between. Germline V gene lookup returns CDR1 MNHNY and CDR2 SVGAGI (reference sequence). DNA of the CDR3: TGTGCCAGCAGTTACGGTGGGGATTCACCCCTCCACTTT. Amino acid sequence: CASSYGGDSPLHF.

The chain has TRBV5-1 and TRBJ2-1, with a weak D call TRBD1 (5 bases). Germline V gene data show CDR1 as SGHRS and CDR2 as YFSETQ. The CDR3 covers 13 residues. V gave up 4 bases and J gave up 10 bases, with 15 bases separating them. The DNA for the CDR3 is TGCGCCAGCAGCGGATTAGACAGTCCAGAGCAGTTCTTC. Translation gives CASSGLDSPEQFF.

In this sample, this clone turned up once. The rearrangement links TRBV30 to TRBJ1-2, with no clear D. Trimming pared 3 bases from V and 8 bases from J, leaving 10 bases between. CDR1 is GTSNPN, CDR2 SVGIG, per germline (reference sequence). This CDR3 is built from 11 residues. CDR3 DNA: TGTGCCTGGAGGCGCACGGGCGGCTACACCTTC. As protein: CAWRRTGGYTF.

Only a few counts were recorded for this clone. The chain uses TRBV2 and TRBJ2-7, with D possibly matching TRBD1 (5 bases). CDR1 and CDR2 (germline): SNHLY, FYNNEI. Trimming removed 2 bases at V and 0 bases at J, with 11 bases between. The CDR3 covers 15 residues. CDR3 region: CASSEHRSSSYEQYF. The CDR3 nucleotides read TGTGCCAGCAGTGAACACAGGTCGAGCTCCTACGAGCAGTACTTC. Full variable domain (missing parts from reference TRBV2 and TRBJ2-7): EPEVTQTPSHQVTQMGQEVILRCVPISNHLYFYWYRQILGQKVEFLVSFYNNEISEKSEIFDDQFSVERPDGSNFTLKIRSTKLEDSAMYFCASSEHRSSSYEQYFGPGTRLTVT.

The chain carries TRBV30 and TRBJ2-7, with 9 nucleotides matching TRBD1. V lost 4 bases to trimming and J lost 3 bases; unmatched junction nucleotides: 7. From germline, CDR1 is GTSNPN and CDR2 SVGIG (reference sequence). The CDR3 is 14 amino acids. The CDR3 DNA is TGTGCCTGGATACCGACAGGGGGTTTCTACGAGCAGTACTTC. Translated, it gives CAWIPTGGFYEQYF.

The chain combines TRBV10-1 with TRBJ2-3, with D uncertain. The CDR3 has 12 residues. CDR1 and CDR2 (germline): WNHNN, SYGVQD (reference sequence). Trimming took 3 bases from V and 6 from J, leaving 7 bases between them. CDR3 coding DNA: TGCGCCAGCAGTGATATAAGGGATACGCAGTATTTT. Translating it yields CASSDIRDTQYF.

The chain joins TRBV10-2 to TRBJ2-7, with unresolved D. The length of the CDR3 is 13 residues. Per the germline V gene, CDR1 is WSHSY and CDR2 is SAAADI. Deletions cut 3 bases from V and 2 bases from J, with 8 bases between. CDR3 nucleotide sequence: TGCGCCAGCAGTGATGGGATTACCTACGAGCAGTACTTC. This translates into CASSDGITYEQYF.

The chain joins TRBV19 to TRBJ1-1; D not resolved. V was shortened by 6 bases and J by 0 bases, with 8 bases between the two germline ends. Germline V gene lookup returns CDR1 LNHDA and CDR2 SQIVND (reference sequence). This CDR3 is built from 13 residues. The CDR3 DNA reads TGTGCCAGTAGGATATCTTTGAACACTGAAGCTTTCTTT. Amino acid sequence: CASRISLNTEAFF.

The J gene is TRBJ1-5, the V gene TRBV21-1. TRBV21-1 is annotated as a pseudogene. The CDR3 has 16 residues. The CDR3 region is CASSAAGPEGNQPQHF. The CDR3 DNA is TGTGCCAGCAGCGCTGCGGGACCTGAGGGCAATCAGCCCCAGCATTTT.